The rows below give T cell receptor beta chains drawn from one sample of a study of blood T cells in healthy people across ages. TCRdb recomputed calls from the 5' RACE reads with MiXCR, one row per CDR3 protein. This sample has more than 900,000 distinct CDR3 sequences, with approximately 25% found just once. These records were also assigned to another study, of T cells of mothers and their children.

The sequenced material came from blood. All receptors come from a girl aged 2 to 9 in good health. CDR3s include the opening cysteine and the closing phenylalanine or tryptophan. A D gene is named only where the DNA matches it firmly. Only some rows state a clone size, as once, few, many or a class for expanded clones.

j_call | v_call | clone_size | d_call | cdr3_nt | cdr3_aa
TRBJ2-3 | TRBV27 | . | . | TGTGCCAGCAGTCTAGGACTGTTCACAGATACGCAGTATTTT | CASSLGLFTDTQYF
TRBJ2-4 | TRBV2 | few | . | TGTGCCAGCAGTGAAATCCGTGGGAGGACTAAAGCCAAAAACATTCAGTACTTC | CASSEIRGRTKAKNIQYF
TRBJ2-5 | TRBV5-1 | . | . | TGCGCCAGCAGCTTGAGACAGCCGACACAAGAGACCCAGTACTTC | CASSLRQPTQETQYF
TRBJ2-5 | TRBV29-1 | . | . | TGCAGCGTTGCCCCCAGACAAGTACAAGAGACCCAGTACTTC | CSVAPRQVQETQYF
TRBJ2-1 | TRBV12-3/TRBV12-4 | . | TRBD1 | TGTGCCAGCAGTTTTGGACAGGGAGTATATGAGCAGTTCTTC | CASSFGQGVYEQFF
TRBJ2-7 | TRBV20-1 | . | . | TGCAGTGCTATAGAGACCGCCTCCTACGAGCAGTACTTC | CSAIETASYEQYF
TRBJ2-1 | TRBV5-1 | . | TRBD1 | TGCGCCAGCAGTTTCAGACAGGGGTCGATAAATGAGCAGTTCTTC | CASSFRQGSINEQFF
TRBJ2-1 | TRBV9 | few | TRBD2 | TGTGCCAGCAGCTCCCCACCCGGGAGGCAGGACAATGAGCAGTTCTTC | CASSSPPGRQDNEQFF
TRBJ2-7 | TRBV12-3/TRBV12-4 | . | TRBD1 | TGTGCCAGCAGTTTATCTGGACAGGGGAGTCTCGAGCAGTACTTC | CASSLSGQGSLEQYF
TRBJ2-1 | TRBV5-6 | . | . | TGTGCCAGCAGCGGACCTCCGGGAATTTACAATGAGCAGTTCTTC | CASSGPPGIYNEQFF
TRBJ2-1 | TRBV21-1 | . | . | TGTGCCAGCCCCCTTGGGACGGGTTACAATGAGCAGTTCTTC | CASPLGTGYNEQFF
TRBJ2-3 | TRBV11-2 | . | . | TGTGCCAGCAGCTTAGGCCCTTACACCTCAGATACGCAGTATTTT | CASSLGPYTSDTQYF
TRBJ1-6 | TRBV12-5 | . | . | TGTGCTAGTGGCTCTTACGGGAATTCACCCCTCCACTTT | CASGSYGNSPLHF
TRBJ1-2 | TRBV10-3 | few | TRBD1 | TGTGCCATCAGAGCCGGGACAGGTCTAGGCTACACCTTC | CAIRAGTGLGYTF
TRBJ1-1 | TRBV29-1 | . | . | TGCAGCGTTGAAAACTTGCTGAACACTGAAGCTTTCTTT | CSVENLLNTEAFF
TRBJ2-2 | TRBV7-6 | . | . | TGTGCCAGCAGAGAAACGAGGACCGGGGAGCTGTTTTTT | CASRETRTGELFF
TRBJ2-3 | TRBV7-3 | . | . | TGTGCCAGCAGCCTAATGCCTGCCTCTAGCACAGATACGCAGTATTTT | CASSLMPASSTDTQYF
TRBJ2-1 | TRBV12-3/TRBV12-4 | . | TRBD1 | TGTGCCAGCAGTGCATACCTGACAGGGGGGGATAAGAATGAGCAGTTCTTC | CASSAYLTGGDKNEQFF
TRBJ1-5 | TRBV2 | . | . | TGTGCCAGCAGGGCCGGGGGTATGTGGAATCAGCCCCAGCATTTT | CASRAGGMWNQPQHF
TRBJ2-1 | TRBV15 | few | TRBD2 | TGTGCCACCAGCAGTGAAGTCCCCTTAACAGGTTCGCTAGCGGGAACCTACAATGAGCAGTTCTTC | CATSSEVPLTGSLAGTYNEQFF
TRBJ2-5 | TRBV3-1 | . | TRBD2 | TGTGCCGGCACTTTACTAGCGGGAGATTTCAGAGAGACCCAGTACTTC | CAGTLLAGDFRETQYF
TRBJ2-3 | TRBV7-8 | few | TRBD1 | TGTGCCAGCAGCTCATCTAGGTTCGGACAGGGGGCCTCAGATACGCAGTATTTT | CASSSSRFGQGASDTQYF
TRBJ2-3 | TRBV4-2 | . | . | TGTGCCAGCAGCCAAGTTCTGCAGCGGGGCACAGATACGCAGTATTTT | CASSQVLQRGTDTQYF
TRBJ1-2 | TRBV7-9 | . | TRBD1 | TGTGCCAGCAGCTTATCAACAGGGGTCTACCTCTCCTATGGCTACACCTTC | CASSLSTGVYLSYGYTF
TRBJ2-3 | TRBV7-9 | many | . | TGTGCCAGCAGCCGGACAGTAGATACGCAGTATTTT | CASSRTVDTQYF
TRBJ1-4 | TRBV20-1 | . | TRBD1 | TGCAGTGCTAGGAGACAGGGCGAAAAACTGTTTTTT | CSARRQGEKLFF
TRBJ1-2 | TRBV6-5 | . | . | TGTGCCAGCAGTTACGGACCGAGGGGCTATGGCTACACCTTC | CASSYGPRGYGYTF
TRBJ2-7 | TRBV10-3 | . | . | TGTGCCATCAGTGAGAGTGATGGATCCTACGAGCAGTACTTC | CAISESDGSYEQYF
TRBJ2-5 | TRBV27 | . | . | TGTGCCAGTGGGACCACTGGGGAGACCCAGTACTTC | CASGTTGETQYF
TRBJ1-3 | TRBV24-1 | . | . | TGTGCCACCAGTGATTCAGCCGTCTCTGGAAACACCATATATTTT | CATSDSAVSGNTIYF
TRBJ2-5 | TRBV3-1 | few | TRBD1 | TGTGCCAGCAGCCAACTCGGGGACAGGGGAGGAGAGACCCAGTACTTC | CASSQLGDRGGETQYF
TRBJ2-4 | TRBV11-2 | few | TRBD2 | TGTGCCAGCAGAGGCGGACTAGCGGGAGTCGGAAACATTCAGTACTTC | CASRGGLAGVGNIQYF
TRBJ1-2 | TRBV15 | . | TRBD1 | TGTGCCACCGGACAGGGCTATGGCTACACCTTC | CATGQGYGYTF
TRBJ2-6 | TRBV29-1 | . | . | TGCAGCGTTTCGGAGACTGGGGCCAACGTCCTGACTTTC | CSVSETGANVLTF
TRBJ2-1 | TRBV12-3/TRBV12-4 | . | TRBD1 | TGTGCCAGCGGGGAAACAGGGGTGTTCTTC | CASGETGVFF
TRBJ2-1 | TRBV12-3/TRBV12-4 | . | TRBD2 | TGTGCCAGCAAAGTTAGCGGGGCCAAGAACGATGAGCAGTTCTTC | CASKVSGAKNDEQFF
TRBJ1-2 | TRBV7-8 | few | . | TGTGCCAGCAGCCCGGGACCGGATTCTTTTTTATATTATGGCTACACCTTC | CASSPGPDSFLYYGYTF
TRBJ2-7 | TRBV27 | few | TRBD2 | TGTGCCAGCAGTTTCTTGAAGCGGGAAGATCCCTACGAAGAGTACGAAACTCCCTACGAGCAGTACTTC | CASSFLKREDPYEEYETPYEQYF
TRBJ2-7 | TRBV7-2 | once | TRBD1 | TGTGCCAGCAGCTTTAGACAGGGGGCGGTCGAGCAGTACTTC | CASSFRQGAVEQYF
TRBJ1-1 | TRBV9 | few | . | TGTGCCAGCAGCGTAGAGGGATGGAGGGATGGTACTGAAGCTTTCTTT | CASSVEGWRDGTEAFF
TRBJ2-1 | TRBV29-1 | few | . | TGCAGCGTTGAAGATAGGATCGGCGAGCAGTTCTTC | CSVEDRIGEQFF
TRBJ2-1 | TRBV6-4 | . | TRBD1 | TGTGCCAGCAGTGACTCTGACAGGGGGTACTACAATGAGCAGTTCTTC | CASSDSDRGYYNEQFF
TRBJ1-1 | TRBV5-1 | . | . | TGCGCCAGCAGCTCCCGGACCAGACCCTATGAAGCTTTCTTT | CASSSRTRPYEAFF
TRBJ1-1 | TRBV5-1 | . | . | TGCGCCAGCAGCTTTGGCGGGGCCGGGGACACTGAAGCTTTCTTT | CASSFGGAGDTEAFF
TRBJ2-3 | TRBV14 | . | . | TGTGCCACCCGACGGGCAGGAACTTTAGATACGCAGTATTTT | CATRRAGTLDTQYF
TRBJ2-1 | TRBV6-1 | . | . | TGTGCCAGCAGGGCTGGACTGACCAATGAGCAGTTCTTC | CASRAGLTNEQFF
TRBJ2-5 | TRBV7-2 | . | . | TGTGCCAGCAGCTTATTCGGGGTTCAAGAGACCCAGTACTTC | CASSLFGVQETQYF
TRBJ2-7 | TRBV7-2 | . | TRBD2 | TGTGCCAGCAGCCCCCTTGGATTTGCGGGAGGTTACGAGCAGTACTTC | CASSPLGFAGGYEQYF
TRBJ1-1 | TRBV5-1 | few | . | TGCGCCAGCAGCTTCAGGGGAGATAACACTGAAGCTTTCTTT | CASSFRGDNTEAFF
TRBJ2-1 | TRBV4-1 | . | . | TGCGCCAGCAGCCAAGATTCGGGTGTACAGTTCTTC | CASSQDSGVQFF
TRBJ2-4 | TRBV4-2 | few | . | TGTGCCAGCAGCCAAGAGTCTGGGGCCAGAACCATAAGGACGGAGTACTTC | CASSQESGARTIRTEYF
TRBJ2-3 | TRBV20-1 | . | . | TGCAGTGCTAGAGATCTGGTGCGGTACACAGATACGCAGTATTTT | CSARDLVRYTDTQYF
TRBJ1-2 | TRBV2 | . | . | TGTGCCAGCAGTGCGGGTGGCTACACCTTC | CASSAGGYTF
TRBJ2-5 | TRBV11-2 | few | TRBD1 | TGTGCCAGCAGCTCGTACGGGACAGGGTGCATCTTC | CASSSYGTGCIF